Below, 2 T cell receptor beta chains from the same sample are listed, as sequenced in a study of T-cell reconstitution after alpha-beta-depleted transplantation in children. TCRbeta library construction was performed incorporating unique molecular identifiers. One entry per CDR3 protein, called by TCRdb with MiXCR from the PCR reads. The sample lists more than 200,000 distinct CDR3 sequences; over 9.5% were seen once. This material consisted of PBMCs from the stem cell graft donor, taken from the stem cell graft. These TCRs come from a human donor who donated a stem cell graft to a child with SCID.

This clonotype appeared many times. The chain has TRBV20-1 and TRBJ1-5; D possibly corresponds to TRBD1 (5 bases). The CDR3 consists of 14 residues. CDR1 DFQATT and CDR2 SNEGSKA come from the germline V gene (reference sequence). Trimming took 5 bases from V and 2 from J, leaving 13 bases between them. The CDR3 sequence: CSAPSRAGNQPQHF. The DNA for the CDR3 is TGCAGTGCTCCTTCCAGGGCGGGCAATCAGCCCCAGCATTTT.

For this clonotype: A much more abundant neighbour one base away suggests this may be a read error. The chain recombines TRBV5-1 with TRBJ2-3; maybe TRBD2 (5 bases). The germline V gene has CDR1 SGHRS and CDR2 YFSETQ. The CDR3 is 16 residues long. In DNA form, the CDR3 reads TGCGCCAGCGCCACCACCCGGGGAGTCGGAACAGATACGCAGTGTTTT. Protein: CASATTRGVGTDTQCF.